A selection of T cell receptor beta chains follows, all from one sample in a study of T cell repertoires in cytomegalovirus infection. TCRdb reprocessed the reads with MiXCR, giving one entry per CDR3 protein. The sample comprises around 180,000 distinct CDR3 sequences, 28% of which are singletons, and roughly 29% rests with the top ten. The sequenced sample consisted of PBMCs. The receptors shown here come from a human donor in good health (CMV status not recorded). Some clones in this sample may be carry-over from other donors' samples. CDR3s include the opening cysteine and the closing phenylalanine or tryptophan. The order of the fields is D gene, clone size, J gene, V gene, CDR3 DNA, CDR3 protein. The D gene is left open where the match is weak. Size is omitted from some rows. Given values are once, few, many or a class for expanded clones.

d_call: -
clone_size: few
j_call: TRBJ1-6
v_call: TRBV20-1
cdr3_nt: TGCAGTGCTCCCGACAGCTACTCCTATAATTCACCCCTCCACTTT
cdr3_aa: CSAPDSYSYNSPLHF

d_call: TRBD1
clone_size: few
j_call: TRBJ2-7
v_call: TRBV6-5
cdr3_nt: TGTGCCAGCAGGGACAGGGTATCCTACGAGCAGTACTTC
cdr3_aa: CASRDRVSYEQYF

d_call: TRBD1
clone_size: -
j_call: TRBJ1-6
v_call: TRBV7-2
cdr3_nt: TGTGCCAGCAGCTCGACAGGGTACGAAGGTTCGCCCCTCCACTTT
cdr3_aa: CASSSTGYEGSPLHF

d_call: -
clone_size: -
j_call: TRBJ1-1
v_call: TRBV7-9
cdr3_nt: TGTGCCAGCCGCACCGGGACACCCGGGGAAGCTTTCTTT
cdr3_aa: CASRTGTPGEAFF

d_call: -
clone_size: many
j_call: TRBJ1-1
v_call: TRBV5-1
cdr3_nt: TGCGCCAGCAGCGCCGCAGGGGCCAGGAACACTGAAGCTTTCTTT
cdr3_aa: CASSAAGARNTEAFF

d_call: -
clone_size: few
j_call: TRBJ1-1
v_call: TRBV5-4
cdr3_nt: TGTGCCAGCAGCGCCGCCGGACTGGGGACTGAAGCTTTCTTT
cdr3_aa: CASSAAGLGTEAFF

d_call: TRBD1
clone_size: few
j_call: TRBJ1-5
v_call: TRBV7-8
cdr3_nt: TGTGCCAGCAGCCCCCCCCTTGGACAGGGCCGTCAGCCCCAGCATTTT
cdr3_aa: CASSPPLGQGRQPQHF

d_call: -
clone_size: once
j_call: TRBJ2-4
v_call: TRBV12-3/TRBV12-4
cdr3_nt: TGTGCCAGCAGTTCCCAGAGCCAGGGGAATCAGTACTTC
cdr3_aa: CASSSQSQGNQYF

d_call: -
clone_size: few
j_call: TRBJ2-3
v_call: TRBV5-6
cdr3_nt: TGTGCCAGCAGCACCCTCACAGATACGCAGTATTTT
cdr3_aa: CASSTLTDTQYF

d_call: TRBD1
clone_size: many
j_call: TRBJ1-1
v_call: TRBV7-2
cdr3_nt: TGTGCCAGCAGCCGGGACAGGGGTGGAAACACTGAAGCTTTCTTT
cdr3_aa: CASSRDRGGNTEAFF

d_call: -
clone_size: -
j_call: TRBJ2-1
v_call: TRBV19
cdr3_nt: TGTGCCAGTAGTAGGTCGTCCACCTACAATGAGCAGTTCTTC
cdr3_aa: CASSRSSTYNEQFF

d_call: -
clone_size: few
j_call: TRBJ1-5
v_call: TRBV7-4
cdr3_nt: TGTGCCAGCAGCTTAAACGACGGTAGCAATCAGCCCCAGCATTTT
cdr3_aa: CASSLNDGSNQPQHF

d_call: TRBD1
clone_size: few
j_call: TRBJ1-2
v_call: TRBV7-2
cdr3_nt: TGTGCCAGCAGCCGAACAGGGGTTGAGAACACCTTC
cdr3_aa: CASSRTGVENTF

d_call: -
clone_size: -
j_call: TRBJ1-5
v_call: TRBV7-9
cdr3_nt: TGTGCCAGCAGCCACGATCTATACGAGCAGCCCCAGCATTTT
cdr3_aa: CASSHDLYEQPQHF